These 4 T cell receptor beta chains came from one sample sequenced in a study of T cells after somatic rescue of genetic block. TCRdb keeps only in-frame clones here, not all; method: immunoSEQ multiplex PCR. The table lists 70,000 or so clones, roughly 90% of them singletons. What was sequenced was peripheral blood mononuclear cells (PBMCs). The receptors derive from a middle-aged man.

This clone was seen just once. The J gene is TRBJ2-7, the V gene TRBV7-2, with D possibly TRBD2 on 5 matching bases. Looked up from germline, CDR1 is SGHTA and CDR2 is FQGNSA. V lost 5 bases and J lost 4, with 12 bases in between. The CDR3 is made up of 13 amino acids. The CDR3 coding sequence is TGTGCCAGCAGCCTCCAGCGGAAATACGAGCAGTACTTC. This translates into CASSLQRKYEQYF.

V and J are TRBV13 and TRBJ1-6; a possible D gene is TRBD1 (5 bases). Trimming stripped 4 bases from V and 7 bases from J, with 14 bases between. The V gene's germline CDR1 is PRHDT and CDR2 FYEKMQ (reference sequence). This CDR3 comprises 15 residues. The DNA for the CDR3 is TGTGCCAGCAGCTCTTTTACAGGCCGAAATTCACCCCTCCACTTT. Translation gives CASSSFTGRNSPLHF. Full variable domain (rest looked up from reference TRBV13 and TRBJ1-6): AAGVIQSPRHLIKEKRETATLKCYPIPRHDTVYWYQQGPGQDPQFLISFYEKMQSDKGSIPDRFSAQQFSDYHSELNMSSLELGDSALYFCASSSFTGRNSPLHFGNGTRLTVT.

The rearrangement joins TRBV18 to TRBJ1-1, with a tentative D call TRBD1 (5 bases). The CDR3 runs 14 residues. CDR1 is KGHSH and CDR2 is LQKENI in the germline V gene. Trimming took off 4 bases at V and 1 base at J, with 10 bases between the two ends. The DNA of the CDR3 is TGTGCCAGCTCACTTCAGGGAAGGAACACTGAAGCTTTCTTT. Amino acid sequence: CASSLQGRNTEAFF.

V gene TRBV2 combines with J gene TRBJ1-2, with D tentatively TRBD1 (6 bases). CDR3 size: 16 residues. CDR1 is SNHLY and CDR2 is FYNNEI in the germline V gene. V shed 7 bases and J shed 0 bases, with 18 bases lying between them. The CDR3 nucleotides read TGTGCCAGCACGCCCCTTGTGGGGGCGCCTAACTATGGCTACACCTTC. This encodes CASTPLVGAPNYGYTF. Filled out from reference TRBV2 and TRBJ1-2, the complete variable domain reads EPEVTQTPSHQVTQMGQEVILRCVPISNHLYFYWYRQILGQKVEFLVSFYNNEISEKSEIFDDQFSVERPDGSNFTLKIRSTKLEDSAMYFCASTPLVGAPNYGYTFGSGTRLTVV.